This TCR beta chain was documented in a study of cytomegalovirus exposure and HLA in healthy donors. Findings and caveats of the study: Across donors, most TCRs were seen rarely, yet some public ones were widespread. As a later analysis revealed, the rate of TCR association differed by HLA locus, with DRB1 most and HLA-C fewest. With further analysis later on, most CMV-associated TCR beta chains appeared HLA-restricted.

Primers included in the PCR were 60 Vbeta and 13 Jbeta primers. Assay: immunoSEQ multiplex PCR; the TCRdb copy retains only in-frame clones and omits some. The sample carries approximately 180,000 clones, about 80% recorded once. Germline CDR1 MNHNS, CDR2 SASEGT. The CDR3 has 11 residues. The germline V and J ends were trimmed by 6 bases and 10 bases, with 10 bases remaining between them. A remark on this clone: As yet, its antigen is unknown.

The genes are TRBV6-1 and TRBJ2-1, with D uncertain. Sequenced sample: PBMCs. The sequence was collected from a woman aged 60-75 years in good health and CMV-seropositive. The CDR3 spells CASRSELEQFF. The CDR3 DNA reads as TGTGCCAGCAGATCGGAGTTAGAGCAGTTCTTC.